Shown below are 30 T cell receptor beta chains from a single sample sequenced in a study of T cells in Graves' hyperthyroidism and ophthalmopathy. Using RNA transcripts as the source, TCR beta CDR3 regions were amplified. When the TCR CDR3 underwent first-round RT-PCR, the HTBI primer set was used. TCRdb called the multiplex PCR reads again in MiXCR, with one record for every CDR3 protein. The sample records about 640,000 distinct CDR3 sequences, around 20% being singletons. Sequenced sample: blood. The receptors here all came from a young man with Graves' ophthalmopathy.

This clonotype was detected many times. The chain uses TRBV28 and TRBJ1-5; D call uncertain. The germline V gene encodes CDR1 MDHEN and CDR2 SYDVKM. The CDR3 has 11 residues. V was clipped by 10 bases and J by 7 bases, with 11 bases between them. CDR3 sequence: CATSRAQPQHF. For the CDR3, the DNA is TGTGCCACCTCCCGGGCCCAGCCCCAGCATTTT.

The gene calls are TRBV27 and TRBJ2-2; 7 bases map to TRBD1. The germline V gene has CDR1 MNHEY and CDR2 SMNVEV (reference sequence). The CDR3 covers 16 residues. J gave up 6 bases and V 8 bases, and 15 bases lay outside the gene matches. The CDR3 loop is CASGLGTYRGPGELFF. The CDR3, as DNA: TGTGCCAGCGGCCTCGGGACCTACAGGGGACCCGGGGAGCTGTTTTTT.

This clonotype was seen more than once but under ten times. The V call is TRBV3-1, the J call TRBJ2-7; D ambiguous. This CDR3 has 15 residues. Looked up from germline, CDR1 is LGHDT and CDR2 is YNNKEL (reference sequence). The V end was cut by 0 bases, the J end by 3 bases, with 12 bases between. The CDR3 reads CASSQDRERYYEQYF. The CDR3 bases are TGTGCCAGCAGCCAAGATCGAGAAAGGTACTACGAGCAGTACTTC.

This chain joins TRBV7-2 and TRBJ1-3, with D unresolved. Trimming took 6 bases from V and 0 from J, leaving 9 bases between them. The CDR3 is 14 amino acids. Germline V gives CDR1 SGHTA, CDR2 FQGNSA. The CDR3 DNA follows: TGTGCCAGCAGGTCAGATCCCTCTGGAAACACCATATATTTT. Amino acid sequence: CASRSDPSGNTIYF.

In its sample, this clonotype was seen many times. The V call is TRBV11-2, the J call TRBJ2-1, with D hard to call. V was cut by 6 bases and J by 0 bases, with 12 bases left in between. The germline V gene has CDR1 SGHAT and CDR2 FQNNGV. This CDR3 comprises 15 residues. This CDR3 reads CASRSSPSSYNEQFF. The CDR3 DNA reads TGTGCCAGCAGATCATCGCCTAGCTCCTACAATGAGCAGTTCTTC.

This clonotype was counted at least ten times. The chain employs TRBV12-5 and TRBJ1-5, with 8 nucleotides matching TRBD1. CDR3 length: 15 amino acids. The germline V gene encodes CDR1 LGHNT and CDR2 FRNRAP. V shed 5 bases and J 6 bases; nucleotides not matched to a gene: 9. The CDR3: CASGTPGQARQPQHF. Here the CDR3 DNA reads TGTGCTAGTGGTACTCCGGGACAGGCCCGTCAGCCCCAGCATTTT.

The chain combines TRBV20-1 with TRBJ2-7, with D possibly TRBD2 on 6 matching bases. Trimming took 0 bases from V and 0 from J, leaving 15 bases between them. This CDR3 has 16 residues. Germline CDR1 is DFQATT and CDR2 is SNEGSKA (reference sequence). CDR3 sequence (DNA): TGCAGTGCTAGAGATCCCGGACTAACCCGCTCCTACGAGCAGTACTTC. Its translation is CSARDPGLTRSYEQYF.

The chain combines TRBV28 with TRBJ1-2; D unclear. CDR3 length equals 15 residues. The V and J ends lost 6 bases and 6 bases respectively, with 20 bases between them. Looked up from germline, CDR1 is MDHEN and CDR2 is SYDVKM. The chain's CDR3 is CASRAFLYTFDGYTF. CDR3 DNA sequence: TGTGCCAGCAGGGCCTTTCTCTACACATTTGATGGCTACACCTTC.

The gene calls are TRBV6-1 and TRBJ2-1, with 13 nucleotides matching TRBD2. J was trimmed by 2 bases and V by 0 bases; bases with no gene match: 7. CDR3 length: 19 residues. Germline CDR1 and CDR2: MNHNS and SASEGT. CDR3 in amino acids: CASSEARTSGRGAYNEQFF. CDR3 nucleotide sequence: TGTGCCAGCAGTGAAGCAAGGACTAGCGGGAGAGGTGCCTACAATGAGCAGTTCTTC.

This clonotype came up many times. The chain is built from TRBV28 and TRBJ1-5; possibly TRBD1 for D (6 bases). CDR1 is MDHEN, CDR2 SYDVKM, per germline. The CDR3 totals 14 residues. Trimming took 8 bases from V and 5 from J, leaving 16 bases between them. Here the CDR3 reads CASVRGARDQPQHF. The CDR3 coding sequence is TGTGCCAGCGTCCGGGGGGCTAGAGATCAGCCCCAGCATTTT.

This clonotype showed up many times. CDR3: CASSAGTGFYEQYF. CDR3 nucleotide sequence: TGTGCCAGCTCAGCCGGGACAGGGTTCTACGAGCAGTACTTC. V and J are TRBV18 and TRBJ2-7; 9 bases agree with TRBD1. The CDR3 has 14 amino acids. After removal of 5 bases from V and 3 bases from J, the junction contained 5 bases not matched to a gene. CDR1 is KGHSH, CDR2 LQKENI, per germline.

This clonotype was seen many times. The chain has TRBV3-1 and TRBJ1-4, with D unclear. V was trimmed by 3 bases and J by 8 bases, leaving 13 bases between them. The germline CDR1 and CDR2 sequences are LGHDT and YNNKEL (reference sequence). The CDR3 sequence is 14 residues long. This chain's CDR3 is CASSHPQGGEKLFF. The CDR3 DNA sequence: TGTGCCAGCAGCCACCCACAAGGCGGGGAAAAACTGTTTTTT.

This clonotype was observed a few times. This chain links TRBV2 with TRBJ2-7; D ambiguous. Per the germline V gene, CDR1 is SNHLY and CDR2 is FYNNEI. Trimming shortened V by 5 bases and J by 5 bases, and 13 bases separated the two germline ends. This CDR3 comprises 13 residues. The CDR3 here is CASSRNEYDEQYF. CDR3 bases: TGTGCCAGCAGTCGAAATGAGTACGACGAGCAGTACTTC.

This clonotype occurred a few times. In DNA form, the CDR3 reads TGTGCCAGCAGTTTATCCATGGTTTTGGACAGGGGAGGGGGGTATAGGAGCAATCAGCCCCAGCATTTT. It codes for CASSLSMVLDRGGGYRSNQPQHF. The rearrangement joins TRBV28 to TRBJ1-5, with 9 bases aligning to TRBD1. The V and J ends lost 1 base and 1 base, in that order; junction bases with no gene match: 23. Germline CDR1 and CDR2: MDHEN and SYDVKM. The CDR3 loop spans 23 amino acids.

The chain links TRBV20-1 to TRBJ2-3; TRBD2 agrees at 11 bases. Germline loops: CDR1 DFQATT, CDR2 SNEGSKA (reference sequence). After removal of 5 bases from V and 3 bases from J, the junction contained 7 bases not matched to a gene. The CDR3 spans 15 residues. The CDR3 DNA is TGCAGTGCTCATAGACTAGCGGGATCAACAGATACGCAGTATTTT. As protein: CSAHRLAGSTDTQYF.

This clonotype was observed many times. The CDR3 is CASSEYPGLAYEQYF. Written as DNA, the CDR3 is TGTGCCAGCAGTGAATACCCGGGACTTGCCTACGAGCAGTACTTC. The chain carries TRBV2 and TRBJ2-7; maybe TRBD2 (6 bases). Germline lookup yields CDR1 SNHLY and CDR2 FYNNEI. The CDR3 loop spans 15 amino acids. The germline V and J ends were trimmed by 2 bases and 2 bases, with 13 bases remaining between them.

This clonotype appeared many times. The chain carries TRBV3-1 and TRBJ2-5, with TRBD1 matching 7 bases. The CDR3 is made up of 16 amino acids. Trimming removed 4 bases from V and 1 base from J; junction bases left unmatched: 9. Looked up from germline, CDR1 is LGHDT and CDR2 is YNNKEL (reference sequence). The CDR3 here is CASSLIRGFFQETQYF. In DNA form, the CDR3 reads TGTGCCAGCAGCCTCATCAGGGGGTTTTTCCAAGAGACCCAGTACTTC.

Ten or more counts support this clonotype. The chain carries TRBV3-1 and TRBJ2-2; D uncertain. Per germline, CDR1 LGHDT and CDR2 YNNKEL (reference sequence). CDR3 length equals 13 residues. V was trimmed by 0 bases and J by 7 bases, leaving 6 bases between them. CDR3 DNA: TGTGCCAGCAGCCAAGATCGCTTCGGGGAGCTGTTTTTT. This encodes CASSQDRFGELFF.

The chain has TRBV2 and TRBJ2-7; TRBD2 agrees at 13 bases. V gave up 5 bases and J gave up 0 bases; unmatched junction bases: 4. Germline CDR1 reads SNHLY; CDR2 reads FYNNEI. The CDR3 spans 16 residues. Here the CDR3 reads CASSPTSGGSSYEQYF. For the CDR3, the DNA is TGTGCCAGCAGTCCGACTAGCGGGGGGAGCTCCTACGAGCAGTACTTC.

Only a few counts were recorded for this clonotype. The genes are TRBV6-1 and TRBJ1-6; the D gene is possibly TRBD1 (6 bases). The germline CDR1 and CDR2 sequences are MNHNS and SASEGT. Trimming shortened V by 3 bases and J by 9 bases, and 21 bases separated the two germline ends. The CDR3 covers 17 residues. The CDR3 region has the DNA TGTGCCAGCAGTGATCGTGTCAGGACCGTACAGGGTTCACCCCTCCACTTT. Its protein product is CASSDRVRTVQGSPLHF.

The CDR3: CASSIPGQGIYEQYF. The CDR3, as DNA: TGTGCCAGTAGTATCCCGGGACAGGGGATCTACGAGCAGTACTTC. The rearrangement links TRBV19 to TRBJ2-7; 10 bases agree with TRBD1. Trimming took 3 bases from V and 3 from J; bases not matched to a gene: 5. Germline CDR1 LNHDA, CDR2 SQIVND (reference sequence). CDR3 size: 15 residues.

This clonotype has a count of ten or more. The chain couples TRBV18 to TRBJ2-2; the match to TRBD1 covers 9 bases. The CDR3 has 16 amino acids. Trimming cost V 6 bases and J 4 bases; bases outside gene matches: 9. Germline lookup yields CDR1 KGHSH and CDR2 LQKENI. CDR3 protein: CASSSGQGIGTGELFF. DNA for the CDR3: TGTGCCAGCTCGTCCGGACAGGGGATCGGCACCGGGGAGCTGTTTTTT.

This clonotype was counted only a few times. A junction end diverges from the germline sequence, so it may reflect a read error. The chain carries TRBV7-9 and TRBJ1-1; TRBD1 aligns across 10 bases. In germline, CDR1 is SEHNR, CDR2 FQNEAQ (reference sequence). The CDR3 is 14 amino acids. The CDR3 loop reads CASSLDRGLTEAFF. The CDR3 DNA follows: TGCGCCAGCAGCCTCGACAGGGGGCTAACTGAAGCTTTCTTT.

Concerning this clonotype itself: This may come from a read error, since a much larger clone is one base off. V is TRBV28 and J is TRBJ1-5; D gene uncertain. Germline loops: CDR1 MDHEN, CDR2 SYDVKM. The CDR3 sequence is 15 residues long. The CDR3 loop is CASTAQESSDQPQHF. Written as DNA, the CDR3 is TGTGCCAGCACTGCCCAGGAGTCTAGCGATCAGCCCCAGCATTTT.

This clonotype has ten or more counts. The chain employs TRBV20-1 and TRBJ1-6; TRBD1 is a possible D gene (6 bases). V dropped 0 bases and J dropped 6 bases, with 15 bases sitting between them. The CDR3 consists of 16 residues. Looked up from germline, CDR1 is DFQATT and CDR2 is SNEGSKA (reference sequence). The CDR3 DNA reads TGCAGTGCTAGAGATCATAGGGGGAGGGCTAATTCACCCCTCCACTTT. Residues: CSARDHRGRANSPLHF.

This clonotype appeared a few times. The chain has TRBV4-1 and TRBJ2-5; TRBD1 agrees at 10 bases. J gave up 5 bases and V 1 base, and 7 bases lay outside the gene matches. In germline, CDR1 is MGHRA, CDR2 YSYEKL. This CDR3 has 16 residues. CDR3 coding DNA: TGCGCCAGCAGCCAAGCTGGGACAGGGGCATGGGAGACCCAGTACTTC. This translates into CASSQAGTGAWETQYF.

This clonotype was seen more than once but under ten times. The rearrangement joins TRBV6-6 to TRBJ1-1, with TRBD1 as a possible D gene (6 bases). Germline CDR1 and CDR2: MNHNY and SVGAGI (reference sequence). V was cut by 2 bases and J by 7 bases, with 14 bases left in between. This CDR3 has 14 residues. CDR3 DNA: TGTGCCAGCAGTTACCTTAGAGTACAGGGTGAAGCTTTCTTT. Translation: CASSYLRVQGEAFF.

The sample holds many counts of this clonotype. The gene calls are TRBV3-1 and TRBJ1-1; D possibly corresponds to TRBD1 (6 bases). The V and J ends lost 4 bases and 5 bases respectively, with 14 bases between them. CDR3 length equals 14 residues. Per the germline V gene, CDR1 is LGHDT and CDR2 is YNNKEL (reference sequence). CDR3 sequence: CASSPPQGRTEAFF. The CDR3 region has the DNA TGTGCCAGCAGCCCACCACAGGGAAGGACTGAAGCTTTCTTT.

In this sample, this clonotype turned up a few times. The genes are TRBV11-3 and TRBJ2-2; D perhaps matches TRBD1 (6 bases). CDR3 length equals 16 residues. V lost 4 bases and J lost 6, with 18 bases in between. Germline V CDR1 and CDR2: SGHNT, YENEEA. DNA for the CDR3: TGTGCCAGCAGCTCCGCTTGGGGGCTGAAAGCCGGGGAGCTGTTTTTT. It encodes CASSSAWGLKAGELFF.

This clonotype showed up many times. V is TRBV11-2 and J is TRBJ2-7; 13 positions match TRBD2. Losses at the gene ends were 1 base for V and 0 bases for J; bases not matched to a gene: 6. CDR1 SGHAT and CDR2 FQNNGV come from the germline V gene. The CDR3 runs 18 residues. CDR3 residues: CASSLVRGLAGNSYEQYF. The CDR3 bases are TGTGCCAGCAGCTTAGTTCGGGGACTAGCGGGAAACTCCTACGAGCAGTACTTC.